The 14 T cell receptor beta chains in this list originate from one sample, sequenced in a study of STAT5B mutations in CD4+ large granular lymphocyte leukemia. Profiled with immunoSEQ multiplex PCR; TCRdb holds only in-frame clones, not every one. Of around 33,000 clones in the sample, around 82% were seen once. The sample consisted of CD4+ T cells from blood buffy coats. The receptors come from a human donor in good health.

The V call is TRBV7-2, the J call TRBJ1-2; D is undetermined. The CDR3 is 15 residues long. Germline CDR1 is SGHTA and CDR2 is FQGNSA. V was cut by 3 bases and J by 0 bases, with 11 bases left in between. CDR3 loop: CASSLGHLANYGYTF. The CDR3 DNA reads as TGTGCCAGCAGCTTGGGCCATTTAGCTAACTATGGCTACACCTTC.

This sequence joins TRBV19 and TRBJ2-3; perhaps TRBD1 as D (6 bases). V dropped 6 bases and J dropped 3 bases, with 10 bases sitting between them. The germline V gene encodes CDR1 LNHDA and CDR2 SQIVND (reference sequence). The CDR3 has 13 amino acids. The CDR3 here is CASRERGTDTQYF. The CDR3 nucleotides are TGTGCCAGTAGGGAGAGGGGGACAGATACGCAGTATTTT.

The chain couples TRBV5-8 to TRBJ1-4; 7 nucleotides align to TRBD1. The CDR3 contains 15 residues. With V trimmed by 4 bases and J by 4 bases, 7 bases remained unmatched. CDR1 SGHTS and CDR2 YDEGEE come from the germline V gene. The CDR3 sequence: CASSQGQSFNEKLFF. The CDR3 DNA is TGTGCCAGCAGCCAGGGACAGAGCTTTAATGAAAAACTGTTTTTT.

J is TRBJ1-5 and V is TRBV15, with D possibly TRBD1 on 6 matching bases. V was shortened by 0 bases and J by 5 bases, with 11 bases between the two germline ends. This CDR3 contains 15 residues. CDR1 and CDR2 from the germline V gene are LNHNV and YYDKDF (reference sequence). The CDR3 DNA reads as TGTGCCACCAGCAGAGATCTGAAGGGGGATCAGCCCCAGCATTTT. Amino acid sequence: CATSRDLKGDQPQHF. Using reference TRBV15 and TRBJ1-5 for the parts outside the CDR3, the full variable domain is DAMVIQNPRYQVTQFGKPVTLSCSQTLNHNVMYWYQQKSSQAPKLLFHYYDKDFNNEADTPDNFQSRRPNTSFCFLDIRSPGLGDTAMYLCATSRDLKGDQPQHFGDGTRLSIL.

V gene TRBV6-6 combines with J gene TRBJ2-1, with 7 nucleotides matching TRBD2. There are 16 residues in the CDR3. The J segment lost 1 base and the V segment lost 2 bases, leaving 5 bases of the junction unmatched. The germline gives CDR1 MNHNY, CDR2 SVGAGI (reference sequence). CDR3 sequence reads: CASSYGGGGSYNEQFF. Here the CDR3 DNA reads TGTGCCAGCAGTTACGGTGGGGGGGGGTCCTACAATGAGCAGTTCTTC.

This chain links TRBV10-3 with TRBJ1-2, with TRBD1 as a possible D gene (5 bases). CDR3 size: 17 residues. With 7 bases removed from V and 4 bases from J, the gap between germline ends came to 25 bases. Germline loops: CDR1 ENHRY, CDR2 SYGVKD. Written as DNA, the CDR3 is TGTGCCATCAACGAAGGGGCCGCAGGCCTTTGGGGCTATGGCTACACCTTC. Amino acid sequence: CAINEGAAGLWGYGYTF.

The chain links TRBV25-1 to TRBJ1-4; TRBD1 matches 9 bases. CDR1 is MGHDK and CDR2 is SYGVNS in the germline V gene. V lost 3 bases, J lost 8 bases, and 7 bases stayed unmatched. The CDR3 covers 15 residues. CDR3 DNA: TGTGCCAGCAGTGATCCGGGGACAGGGCCAGAAAAACTGTTTTTT. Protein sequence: CASSDPGTGPEKLFF.

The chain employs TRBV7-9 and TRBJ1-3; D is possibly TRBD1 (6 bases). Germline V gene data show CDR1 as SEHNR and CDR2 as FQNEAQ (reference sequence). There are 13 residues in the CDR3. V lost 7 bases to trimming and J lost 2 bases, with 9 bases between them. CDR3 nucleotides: TGTGCCAGCAAGGAGGGGGCTGGAAACACCATATATTTT. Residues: CASKEGAGNTIYF.

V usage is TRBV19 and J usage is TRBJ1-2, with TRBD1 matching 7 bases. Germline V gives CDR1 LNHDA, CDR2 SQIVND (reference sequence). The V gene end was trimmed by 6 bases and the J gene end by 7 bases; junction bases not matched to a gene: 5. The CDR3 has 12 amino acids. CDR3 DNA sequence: TGTGCCAGTAGCAGGGGGACAGTTGGCTACACCTTC. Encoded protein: CASSRGTVGYTF.

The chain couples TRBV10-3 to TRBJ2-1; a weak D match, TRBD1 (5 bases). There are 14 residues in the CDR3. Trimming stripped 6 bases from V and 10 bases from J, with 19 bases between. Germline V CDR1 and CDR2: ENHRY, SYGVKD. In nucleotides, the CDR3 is TGTGCCATCAGGGATCATGAGGCAGGGCTGGAGCAGTTCTTC. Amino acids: CAIRDHEAGLEQFF.

CDR3 bases: TGTGCCAGCTCACCCTTACAGGGGAAACTGTTTTTT. This sequence encodes CASSPLQGKLFF. J is TRBJ1-4 and V is TRBV18, with 7 bases lining up with TRBD1. The V segment lost 3 bases and the J segment 11 bases; nucleotides outside the gene matches: 3. Germline V gene data show CDR1 as KGHSH and CDR2 as LQKENI. This CDR3 is built from 12 residues.

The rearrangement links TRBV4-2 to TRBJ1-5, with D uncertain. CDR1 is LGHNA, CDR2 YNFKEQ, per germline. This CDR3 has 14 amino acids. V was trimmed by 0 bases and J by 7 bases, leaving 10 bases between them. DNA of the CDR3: TGTGCCAGCAGCCAAGATCTGGGGAGCCAGCCCCAGCATTTT. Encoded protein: CASSQDLGSQPQHF.

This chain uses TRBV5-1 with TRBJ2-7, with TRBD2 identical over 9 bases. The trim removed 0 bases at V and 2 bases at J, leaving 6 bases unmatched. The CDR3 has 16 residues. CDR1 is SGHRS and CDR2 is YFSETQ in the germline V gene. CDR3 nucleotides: TGCGCCAGCAGCTTGGCCGGTAGCGGGAGCGCCTACGAGCAGTACTTC. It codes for CASSLAGSGSAYEQYF.

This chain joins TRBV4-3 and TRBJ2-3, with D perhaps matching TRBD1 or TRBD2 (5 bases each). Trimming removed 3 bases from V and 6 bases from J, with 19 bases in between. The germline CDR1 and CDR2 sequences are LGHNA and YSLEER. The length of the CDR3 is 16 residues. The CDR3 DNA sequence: TGCGCCAGCAGCCAGACAAGGACGGGGCTTTTGGATACGCAGTATTTT. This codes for CASSQTRTGLLDTQYF.